This TCR beta chain was identified in a study of T-cell memory formation after mild COVID-19 (dated by TCRdb to the early 2020s). With regard to the full study: TCR sequence clusters from the two donors were largely donor specific. T-cell clones expanding and contracting after mild COVID-19 in two donors were tracked by longitudinal TCRalpha and TCRbeta repertoire sequencing. The cohort comprised two young, previously healthy adult volunteers, one female and one male. The investigation overall reported the following: Contracting CD4+ clones appeared mostly in the CM and EM memory subsets, whereas CD8+ clones were enriched in EMRA. The second-wave clones that peaked on day 37 were not confirmed to be SARS-CoV-2 specific. Some responding clones were found in pre-infection memory, which suggests that pre-existing cross-reactive memory T cells took part in the SARS-CoV-2 response. The study included only a couple of mild cases, and larger cohorts that include severe cases with pre-infection samples were judged to be necessary. Clones contracting from day 15 to 85 had balanced CD4/CD8 phenotypes, while a second wave expanding from day 15 to 37 was biased towards CD4+.

In the case of this clonotype: Its antigen has not been determined. One base away there is no much larger clone; base qualities are not given.

Ficoll-Paque density gradient centrifugation was used to isolate PBMCs. The sequencer was an Illumina NovaSeq 6000. Using 5'RACE with constant-segment primers, TCRalpha and TCRbeta cDNA libraries were constructed, with sample barcodes and unique molecular identifiers added in the process. RNA was extracted from every sample with Trizol reagent. Library amplification was performed in two PCR steps, and a second sample barcode and Illumina TruSeq adapters were introduced in the second step. The libraries were sequenced on an Illumina NovaSeq using 2 x 150 bp paired-end reads. Regarding the original processing steps: With migec v1.2.7, reads were demultiplexed and then collapsed into UMI-guided consensus sequences. Using mixcr v2.1.11, the UMI consensuses were aligned to TRA and TRB V and J templates and assembled into clonotypes. Clonotypes were classified as expanded or contracted when called significant by both edgeR and NoisET, with noise models trained on biological replicates. For edgeR calls, the cutoffs were a false discovery rate-adjusted p below 0.01 and a log2 fold-change threshold of 1. As an exploratory analysis of dynamics, PCA with hierarchical clustering was applied to max-normalized trajectories of the 1000 most abundant clonotypes. Separately sequenced CD4+ and CD8+ repertoires were used to assign the CD4 or CD8 phenotype of responding clones. TCRdb reran the public reads through fastp at Q25 and MiXCR, keeping productive beta chains. Under each unique CDR3 protein, matching rows form one entry showing the most common genes and DNA. V and J calls and clone size were set by TCRdb, not the authors. For this sample there are about 430,000 distinct CDR3 sequences; roughly 24% appear just once. 8.8% of the sample comes from the top ten.

CDR1 and CDR2, per the germline V gene, are ENHRY and SYGVKD. The junction shows trimming of 5 bases on V and 0 bases on J, plus 16 bases between the germline ends. CDR3 length: 16 amino acids, cysteine to phenylalanine. Only CDR3 DNA remains: 48 bases, in frame from the first base. The sequence derives from an adult woman who had mild COVID-19 (a few samples of this study predate the infection). The sample titles of this study are shuffled in the database, so cell type and time point are left out; the donor was told from shared clones. The rearrangement combines TRBV10-3 with TRBJ1-1, with TRBD1 as a weak D call on 5 bases. Source material: PBMCs or a T cell subset sorted from them (not recorded which). The encoded CDR3 is CAISLTASGVNTEAFF. The DNA is as follows: TGTGCCATCAGTTTGACAGCCTCGGGAGTGAACACTGAAGCTTTCTTT.